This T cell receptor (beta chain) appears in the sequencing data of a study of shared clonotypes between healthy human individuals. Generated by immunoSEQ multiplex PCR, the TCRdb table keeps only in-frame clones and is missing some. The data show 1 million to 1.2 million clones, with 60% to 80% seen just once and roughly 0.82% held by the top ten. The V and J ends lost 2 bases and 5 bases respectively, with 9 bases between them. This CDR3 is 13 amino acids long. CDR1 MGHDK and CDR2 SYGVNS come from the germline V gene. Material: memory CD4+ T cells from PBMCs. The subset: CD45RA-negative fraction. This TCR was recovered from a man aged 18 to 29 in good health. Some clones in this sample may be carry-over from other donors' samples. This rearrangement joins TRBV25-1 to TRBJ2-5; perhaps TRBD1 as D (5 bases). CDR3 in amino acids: CASSETGRETQYF. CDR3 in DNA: TGTGCCAGCAGTGAAACAGGTCGGGAGACCCAGTACTTC.